This TCR beta chain was sequenced for a study of T cells in women clearing cervical HPV infection. Study-level results: Timing of associations relative to infection is unclear; T-cell subsets were not isolated.

The V end lost 0 bases, the J end lost 5 bases, and 9 bases lay between the germline ends. This CDR3 spans 13 amino acids. CDR1 is SGHNT, CDR2 YYREEE, per germline (reference sequence). Generated by immunoSEQ multiplex PCR, the TCRdb table keeps only in-frame clones and is missing some. This listing includes about 27,000 clones. Regarding this clone: Its antigen is currently unknown. The read finishes 3 residues shy of the CDR3 end, and the germline J gene is used to complete it.

The specimen was blood buffy coat. This chain joins TRBV5-4 and TRBJ2-7; unclear D gene. The receptor was isolated from a woman aged 18 to 69 with a cervical HPV16 infection that either progressed to CIN3+ or cleared (not recorded which). The covered CDR3 bases are TGTGCCAGCAGCTTGGGTCAACCTAACGAG. Translation: CASSLGQPNE. The whole CDR3 protein reads CASSLGQPNEQYF.